The 24 T cell receptor beta chains presented below share a single source sample, sequenced in a study of CD8 T cells in ankylosing spondylitis. TCRdb used MiXCR to reprocess the 5' RACE reads, holding one entry per CDR3 protein. Found here are 300,000 to 350,000 distinct CDR3 sequences, roughly 20% of them singletons; the top ten hold 3.5%. The sequencing sample was made of blood, either unsorted or a sorted T cell fraction (not recorded which). The receptors originated from a female donor with ankylosing spondylitis or in good health (not recorded which).

The V and J genes are TRBV5-1 and TRBJ2-4, with a weak D call TRBD2 (6 bases). The CDR3 is 15 residues long. Looked up from germline, CDR1 is SGHRS and CDR2 is YFSETQ. The V gene lost 0 bases and the J gene lost 8 bases, with 15 bases spanning the gap. CDR3 region: CASSLDKGGRDIQYF. The CDR3, as DNA: TGCGCCAGCAGCTTGGACAAGGGAGGCCGAGACATTCAGTACTTC.

The chain links TRBV5-1 to TRBJ1-1; D is undetermined. Trimming took off 8 bases at V and 1 base at J, with 15 bases between the two ends. The V gene's germline CDR1 is SGHRS and CDR2 YFSETQ. This CDR3 region has 14 residues. CDR3 loop: CASKPPGSNTEAFF. CDR3 coding DNA: TGCGCCAGTAAGCCCCCAGGATCGAACACTGAAGCTTTCTTT. The full variable domain, completed using reference TRBV5-1 and TRBJ1-1, is KAGVTQTPRYLIKTRGQQVTLSCSPISGHRSVSWYQQTPGQGLQFLFEYFSETQRNKGNFPGRFSGRQFSNSRSEMNVSTLELGDSALYLCASKPPGSNTEAFFGQGTRLTVV.

This clonotype was seen a handful of times. The chain has TRBV10-2 and TRBJ2-5; D might be TRBD2 (5 bases). Germline-derived CDR1 and CDR2 are WSHSY and SAAADI. The CDR3 sequence is 14 residues long. Trimming removed 4 bases from V and 0 bases from J, with 9 bases in between. The CDR3 sequence: CASSVDLYQETQYF. For the CDR3, the DNA is TGCGCCAGCAGTGTGGACTTGTACCAAGAGACCCAGTACTTC.

The CDR3 spells CASSPPRGSGNEQFF. The CDR3 DNA sequence: TGTGCCAGCAGCCCCCCTCGAGGCTCGGGCAATGAGCAGTTCTTC. The chain has TRBV6-1 and TRBJ2-1; D gene ambiguous. Germline V lookup: CDR1 MNHNS, CDR2 SASEGT. This CDR3 contains 15 residues. V gave up 6 bases and J gave up 6 bases, with 18 bases separating them.

The CDR3 here is CASSSGAHINTGELFF. CDR3 DNA: TGTGCCAGCAGTTCGGGGGCCCACATAAACACCGGGGAGCTGTTTTTT. The chain combines TRBV6-5 with TRBJ2-2; TRBD1 or TRBD2 may be the D gene (6 bases each). Germline V gene lookup returns CDR1 MNHEY and CDR2 SVGAGI. Trimming removed 4 bases at V and 2 bases at J, with 14 bases between. This CDR3 region has 16 residues.

The gene calls are TRBV6-1 and TRBJ1-5; D uncertain. V lost 7 bases and J lost 1, with 8 bases in between. The CDR3 has 13 residues. Looked up from germline, CDR1 is MNHNS and CDR2 is SASEGT. Written as DNA, the CDR3 is TGTGCCAGCAAAGGACGGAGCAATCAGCCCCAGCATTTT. It is translated as CASKGRSNQPQHF.

This clonotype was counted between two and nine times. The CDR3 DNA is TGCAGTGCTAGGCGTGCTAGCGGGAGGGTCACAGATACGCAGTATTTT. Amino acids: CSARRASGRVTDTQYF. The chain combines TRBV20-1 with TRBJ2-3, with 12 bases lining up with TRBD2. The CDR3 spans 16 residues. Germline loops: CDR1 DFQATT, CDR2 SNEGSKA (reference sequence). The J segment lost 2 bases and the V segment lost 3 bases, leaving 6 bases of the junction unmatched.

The rearrangement links TRBV10-3 to TRBJ1-1, with D unresolved. Germline V gives CDR1 ENHRY, CDR2 SYGVKD. The ends were cut back, 6 bases at V and 0 bases at J, with 8 bases in the middle. CDR3 size: 13 residues. DNA for the CDR3: TGTGCCATCAGATTAGGGTTGAACACTGAAGCTTTCTTT. Protein sequence: CAIRLGLNTEAFF.

This clonotype was detected only a few times. The gene calls are TRBV15 and TRBJ2-7; 10 bases line up with TRBD1. V was pared by 1 base and J by 6 bases, with 6 bases of the junction left unmatched. The CDR3 sequence is 15 residues long. CDR1 LNHNV and CDR2 YYDKDF come from the germline V gene (reference sequence). CDR3 DNA sequence: TGTGCCACCAGCAGAGGCGGGACAGGGGATGGCGAGCAGTACTTC. It translates to CATSRGGTGDGEQYF.

The V and J genes are TRBV6-6 and TRBJ2-7; tentative D call: TRBD1 (5 bases). CDR1 MNHNY and CDR2 SVGAGI come from the germline V gene (reference sequence). CDR3 size: 13 residues. Between the trimmed V and J ends, which lost 6 bases and 3 bases, there was a span of 12 bases. The CDR3 DNA reads TGTGCCAGCAGCTCCGGACATAACTACGAGCAGTACTTC. The encoded protein is CASSSGHNYEQYF.

This chain links TRBV6-1 with TRBJ2-1; 8 bases agree with TRBD2. CDR1 is MNHNS and CDR2 is SASEGT in the germline V gene. Trimming removed 4 bases from V and 0 bases from J; junction bases left unmatched: 8. This CDR3 is built from 17 residues. The CDR3 nucleotides are TGTGCCAGCAGTGCTAGACTAGCGCAGAGCTCCTACAATGAGCAGTTCTTC. Residues: CASSARLAQSSYNEQFF.

This clonotype was recorded only once. The chain combines TRBV5-1 with TRBJ2-3; D possibly corresponds to TRBD2 (6 bases). The ends were cut back, 4 bases at V and 3 bases at J, with 12 bases in the middle. The CDR3 is 14 residues long. Germline CDR1 reads SGHRS; CDR2 reads YFSETQ. The CDR3 coding sequence is TGCGCCAGCAGCGGGTTACTAGCAACAGATACGCAGTATTTT. This encodes CASSGLLATDTQYF.

This clonotype was counted between two and nine times. The rearrangement joins TRBV7-2 to TRBJ2-1, with TRBD2 matching 7 bases. Trimming removed 3 bases from V and 7 bases from J; junction bases left unmatched: 9. The CDR3 spans 15 residues. CDR1 and CDR2 from the germline V gene are SGHTA and FQGNSA. CDR3 sequence: CASSLGLAAGNEQFF. The CDR3 DNA sequence: TGTGCCAGCAGCTTGGGTCTAGCGGCAGGGAATGAGCAGTTCTTC.

This clonotype was recorded a few times. The chain employs TRBV7-3 and TRBJ2-3; D remains ambiguous. This CDR3 region has 13 residues. From germline, CDR1 is SGHTA and CDR2 FQGTGA. Deletions cut 5 bases from V and 2 bases from J, with 8 bases between. The CDR3 nucleotides read TGTGCCAGCAGCCTGATCAACACAGATACGCAGTATTTT. This encodes CASSLINTDTQYF.

This clonotype was seen more than once but under ten times. The chain recombines TRBV5-6 with TRBJ2-2, with 12 bases that match TRBD2. The CDR3 is 16 residues long. Trimming at V came to 5 bases and at J to 4 bases, leaving 6 bases not matched to a gene. Germline lookup yields CDR1 SGHDT and CDR2 YYEEEE. The CDR3 reads CASRPTSGSVTGELFF. CDR3 nucleotides: TGTGCCAGCAGACCGACTAGCGGGAGTGTCACCGGGGAGCTGTTTTTT.

V is TRBV28 and J is TRBJ1-2; no clear D gene. Per germline, CDR1 MDHEN and CDR2 SYDVKM. With 8 bases removed from V and 5 bases from J, the gap between germline ends came to 18 bases. The CDR3 is 14 amino acids. The CDR3 DNA follows: TGTGCCAGCCAGGAAGGGCAGGTTGGGTATGGCTACACCTTC. Protein: CASQEGQVGYGYTF.

This chain connects TRBV5-1 to TRBJ2-7; D is unresolved. This CDR3 spans 16 amino acids. CDR1 SGHRS and CDR2 YFSETQ come from the germline V gene. Trimming cost V 4 bases and J 0 bases, with 17 bases left between them. The CDR3 coding sequence is TGCGCCAGCAGCCGAATAGGCGGCCTTAGCTCCTACGAGCAGTACTTC. It translates to CASSRIGGLSSYEQYF.

This clonotype was seen at least ten times. The chain has TRBV10-3 and TRBJ2-1; D is unclear. Trimming took 6 bases from V and 0 from J, leaving 6 bases between them. CDR3 length equals 13 residues. Germline assignment: CDR1 ENHRY and CDR2 SYGVKD. Written as DNA, the CDR3 is TGTGCCATCAGCGAGAGCTCCTACAATGAGCAGTTCTTC. This gives the protein CAISESSYNEQFF.

In its sample, this clonotype was seen many times. This rearrangement joins TRBV13 to TRBJ2-7; 10 bases fit TRBD1. CDR1 and CDR2 from the germline V gene are PRHDT and FYEKMQ (reference sequence). The V segment lost 5 bases and the J segment 6 bases; nucleotides outside the gene matches: 7. CDR3 length equals 14 residues. The CDR3: CASSPGTGVVEQYF. The CDR3 DNA sequence: TGTGCCAGCAGCCCAGGGACAGGGGTGGTCGAGCAGTACTTC.

This clonotype showed up just a few times. The chain is built from TRBV5-6 and TRBJ2-3, with 10 bases identical to TRBD2. The trim removed 1 base at V and 9 bases at J, leaving 5 bases unmatched. The length of the CDR3 is 14 residues. Germline CDR1 SGHDT, CDR2 YYEEEE. CDR3 loop: CASSLRLAGATQYF. Here the CDR3 DNA reads TGTGCCAGCAGCTTGAGGCTAGCGGGAGCAACGCAGTATTTT.

The chain joins TRBV4-3 to TRBJ1-6; D is uncertain. CDR1 is LGHNA, CDR2 YSLEER, per germline. Trimming removed 0 bases from V and 8 bases from J, with 5 bases in between. The CDR3 is 13 amino acids. The CDR3 region has the DNA TGCGCCAGCAGCCAAGAGGGGTATTCACCCCTCCACTTT. Translated, it gives CASSQEGYSPLHF.

This clonotype was found a few times. Here the CDR3 reads CASSLARTMSYGYTF. The CDR3 nucleotides are TGTGCCAGCAGCTTAGCAAGGACTATGAGCTATGGCTACACCTTC. The rearrangement uses TRBV7-9 and TRBJ1-2; no reliable D call. With 0 bases removed from V and 4 bases from J, the gap between germline ends came to 12 bases. CDR3 length: 15 amino acids. Germline CDR1 reads SEHNR; CDR2 reads FQNEAQ (reference sequence).

Only a few counts were recorded for this clonotype. V is TRBV20-1 and J is TRBJ2-5, with 7 positions matching TRBD2. Germline V gives CDR1 DFQATT, CDR2 SNEGSKA (reference sequence). This CDR3 spans 11 amino acids. Here the CDR3 reads CSIAGRETQYF. The DNA for the CDR3 is TGCAGCATAGCGGGTCGAGAGACCCAGTACTTC.

This clonotype has a single count. The rearrangement uses TRBV5-4 and TRBJ1-6; D might be TRBD1 (5 bases). Per germline, CDR1 SGHNT and CDR2 YYREEE (reference sequence). The CDR3 is made up of 16 amino acids. V was clipped by 4 bases and J by 7 bases, with 18 bases between them. CDR3 bases: TGTGCCAGCAGCGTAACAGGCGAGCCTACGAATTCACCCCTCCACTTT. Encoded protein: CASSVTGEPTNSPLHF.